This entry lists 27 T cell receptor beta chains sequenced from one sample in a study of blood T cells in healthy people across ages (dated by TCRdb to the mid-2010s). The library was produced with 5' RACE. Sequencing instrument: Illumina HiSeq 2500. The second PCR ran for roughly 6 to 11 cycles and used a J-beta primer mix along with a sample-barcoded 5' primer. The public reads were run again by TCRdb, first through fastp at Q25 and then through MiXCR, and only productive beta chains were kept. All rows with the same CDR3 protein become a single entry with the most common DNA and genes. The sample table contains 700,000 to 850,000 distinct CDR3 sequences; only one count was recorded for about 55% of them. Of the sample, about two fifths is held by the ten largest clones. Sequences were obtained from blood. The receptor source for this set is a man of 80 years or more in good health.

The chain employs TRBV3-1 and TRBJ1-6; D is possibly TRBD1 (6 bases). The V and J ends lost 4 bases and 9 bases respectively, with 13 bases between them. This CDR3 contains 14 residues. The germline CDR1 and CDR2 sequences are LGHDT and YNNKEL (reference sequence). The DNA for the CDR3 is TGTGCCAGCAGCCTTACAGGGACGGGTTCACCCCTCCACTTT. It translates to CASSLTGTGSPLHF.

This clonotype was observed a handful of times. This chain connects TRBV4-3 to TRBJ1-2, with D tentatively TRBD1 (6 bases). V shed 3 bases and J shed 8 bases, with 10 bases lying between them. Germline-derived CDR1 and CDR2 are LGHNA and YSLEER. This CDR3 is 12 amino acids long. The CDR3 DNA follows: TGCGCCAGCAGCCATTCAGGGGACGGCTACACCTTC. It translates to CASSHSGDGYTF.

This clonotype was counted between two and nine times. This CDR3 is CASSQDPSGNIQYF. CDR3 in DNA: TGCGCCAGCAGCCAAGATCCTAGCGGAAACATTCAGTACTTC. This chain links TRBV4-1 with TRBJ2-4; 7 positions agree with TRBD2. This CDR3 has 14 amino acids. V lost 0 bases, J lost 6 bases, and 2 bases stayed unmatched. CDR1 and CDR2 from the germline V gene are MGHRA and YSYEKL.

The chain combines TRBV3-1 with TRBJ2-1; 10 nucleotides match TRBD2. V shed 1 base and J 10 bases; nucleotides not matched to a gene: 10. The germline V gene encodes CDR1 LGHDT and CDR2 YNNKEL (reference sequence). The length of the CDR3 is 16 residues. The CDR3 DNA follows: TGTGCCAGCAGCCAAGTAAGCCCTAGCGGGGGCCGCGAGCAGTTCTTC. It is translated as CASSQVSPSGGREQFF.

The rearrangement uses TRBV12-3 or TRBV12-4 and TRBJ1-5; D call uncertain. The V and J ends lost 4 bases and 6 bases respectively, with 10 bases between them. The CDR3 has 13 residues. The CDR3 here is CASSSERFQPQHF. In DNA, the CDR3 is TGTGCCAGCAGTTCGGAACGGTTTCAGCCCCAGCATTTT.

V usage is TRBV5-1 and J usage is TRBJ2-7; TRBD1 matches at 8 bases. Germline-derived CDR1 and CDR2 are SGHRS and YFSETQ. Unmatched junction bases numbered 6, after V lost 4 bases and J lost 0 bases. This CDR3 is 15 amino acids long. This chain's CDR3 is CASSTAGTGSYEQYF. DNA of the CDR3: TGCGCCAGCAGCACTGCCGGGACAGGCTCCTACGAGCAGTACTTC.

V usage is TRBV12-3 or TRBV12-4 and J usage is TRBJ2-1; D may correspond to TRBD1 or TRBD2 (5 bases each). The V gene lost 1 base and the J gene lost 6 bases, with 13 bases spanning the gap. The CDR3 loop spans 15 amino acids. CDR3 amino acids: CASSLGTSGGNEQFF. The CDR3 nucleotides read TGTGCCAGCAGTTTAGGAACTAGTGGGGGCAATGAGCAGTTCTTC.

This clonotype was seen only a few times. CDR3 coding DNA: TGTGCCAGCAGCGTAGGGGTGACAGTATCCTACAATGAGCAGTTCTTC. Protein sequence: CASSVGVTVSYNEQFF. V usage is TRBV9 and J usage is TRBJ2-1, with D perhaps matching TRBD1 (5 bases). Trimming took off 0 bases at V and 1 base at J, with 11 bases between the two ends. Germline loops: CDR1 SGDLS, CDR2 YYNGEE. The CDR3 contains 16 residues.

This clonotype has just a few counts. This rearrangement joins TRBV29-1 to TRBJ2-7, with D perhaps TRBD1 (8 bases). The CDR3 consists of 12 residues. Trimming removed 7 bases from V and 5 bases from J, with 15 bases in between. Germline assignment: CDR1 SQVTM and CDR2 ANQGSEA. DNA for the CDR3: TGCAGCGGGGGGGGACAGGCAAACGAGCAGTACTTC. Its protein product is CSGGGQANEQYF.

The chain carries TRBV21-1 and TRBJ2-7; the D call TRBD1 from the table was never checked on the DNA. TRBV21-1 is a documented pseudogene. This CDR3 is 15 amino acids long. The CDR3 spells CASSKARAGWGEQYF. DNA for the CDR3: TGTGCCAGCAGCAAAGCGAGGGCAGGGTGGGGTGAGCAGTACTTC.

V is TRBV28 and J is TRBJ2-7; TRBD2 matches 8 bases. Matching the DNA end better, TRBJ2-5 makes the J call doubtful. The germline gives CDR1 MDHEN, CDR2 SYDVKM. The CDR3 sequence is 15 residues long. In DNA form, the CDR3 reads TGTGCCAGCAGTTTAGGCGGGAGGTCAGGAGAGACCCAGTACTTC. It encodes CASSLGGRSGETQYF.

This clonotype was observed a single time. Here the CDR3 DNA reads TGTGCCAGCAGTTTACGGAACACTATGAACACTGAAGCTTTCTTT. This encodes CASSLRNTMNTEAFF. The J gene is TRBJ1-1, the V gene TRBV27; no clear D gene. V gave up 2 bases and J gave up 0 bases, with 10 bases separating them. Germline loops: CDR1 MNHEY, CDR2 SMNVEV (reference sequence). This CDR3 contains 15 residues.

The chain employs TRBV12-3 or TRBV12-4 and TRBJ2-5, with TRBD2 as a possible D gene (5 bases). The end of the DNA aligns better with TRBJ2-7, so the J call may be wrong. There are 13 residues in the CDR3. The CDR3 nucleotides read TGTGCCAGCAGTCCTAGGACTTTGGGCGAGCAGTACTTC. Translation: CASSPRTLGEQYF.

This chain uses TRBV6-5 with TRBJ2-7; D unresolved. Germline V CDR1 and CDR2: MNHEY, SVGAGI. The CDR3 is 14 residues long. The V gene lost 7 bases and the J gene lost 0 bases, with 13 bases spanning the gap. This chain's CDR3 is CASKTAFSSYEQYF. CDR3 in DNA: TGTGCCAGCAAAACGGCCTTCTCCTCCTACGAGCAGTACTTC.

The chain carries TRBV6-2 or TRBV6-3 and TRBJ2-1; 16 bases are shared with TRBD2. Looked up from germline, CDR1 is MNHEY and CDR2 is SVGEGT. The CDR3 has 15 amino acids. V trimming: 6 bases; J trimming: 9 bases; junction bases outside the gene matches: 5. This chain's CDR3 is CASRGLAGGPSEQFF. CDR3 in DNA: TGTGCCAGCAGGGGACTAGCGGGAGGGCCTTCTGAGCAGTTCTTC.

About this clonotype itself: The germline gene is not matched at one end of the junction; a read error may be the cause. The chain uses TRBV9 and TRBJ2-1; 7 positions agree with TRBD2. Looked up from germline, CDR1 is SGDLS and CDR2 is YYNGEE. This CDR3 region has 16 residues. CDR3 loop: CASSVVVGGPYSEQFF. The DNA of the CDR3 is TGTGCCAGCAGCGTAGTTGTGGGAGGGCCTTACAGTGAGCAGTTCTTC.

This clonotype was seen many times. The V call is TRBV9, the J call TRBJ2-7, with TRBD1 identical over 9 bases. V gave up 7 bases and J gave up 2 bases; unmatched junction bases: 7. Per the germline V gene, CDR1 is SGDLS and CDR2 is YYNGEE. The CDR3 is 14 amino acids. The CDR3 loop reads CASSVGQGAYEQYF. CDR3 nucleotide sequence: TGTGCCAGCTCAGTGGGACAGGGCGCCTACGAGCAGTACTTC.

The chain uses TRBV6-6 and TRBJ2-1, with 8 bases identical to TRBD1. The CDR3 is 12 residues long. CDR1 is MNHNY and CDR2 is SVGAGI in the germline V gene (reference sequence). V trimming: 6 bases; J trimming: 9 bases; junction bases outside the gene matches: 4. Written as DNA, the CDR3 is TGTGCCAGCAGACCTGACAGGGGTGAGCAGTTCTTC. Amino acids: CASRPDRGEQFF.

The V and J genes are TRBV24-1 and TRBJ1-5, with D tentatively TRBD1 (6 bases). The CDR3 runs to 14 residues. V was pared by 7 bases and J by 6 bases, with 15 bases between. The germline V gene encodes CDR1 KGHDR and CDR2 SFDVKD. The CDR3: CATREGGRVQPQHF. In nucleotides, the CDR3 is TGTGCCACCAGGGAAGGGGGGCGAGTTCAGCCCCAGCATTTT.

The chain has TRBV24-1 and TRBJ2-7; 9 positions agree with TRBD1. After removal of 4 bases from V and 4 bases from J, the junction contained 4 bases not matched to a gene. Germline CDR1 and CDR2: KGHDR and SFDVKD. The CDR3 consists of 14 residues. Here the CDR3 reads CATSERDREYEQYF. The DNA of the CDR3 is TGTGCCACCAGTGAGAGGGACAGGGAATACGAGCAGTACTTC.

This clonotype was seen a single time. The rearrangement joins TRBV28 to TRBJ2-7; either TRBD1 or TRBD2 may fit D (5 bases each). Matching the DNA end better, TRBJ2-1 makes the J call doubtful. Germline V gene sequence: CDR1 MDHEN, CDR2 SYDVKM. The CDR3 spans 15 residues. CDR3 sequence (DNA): TGTGCCAGCAGTTATTTCGGGACGCAGTACAATGAGCAGTTCTTC. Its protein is CASSYFGTQYNEQFF.

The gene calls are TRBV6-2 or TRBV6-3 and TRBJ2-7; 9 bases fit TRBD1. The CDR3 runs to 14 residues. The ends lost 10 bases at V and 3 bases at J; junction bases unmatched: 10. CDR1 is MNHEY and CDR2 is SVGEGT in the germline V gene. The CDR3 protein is CATGSGTGFYEQYF. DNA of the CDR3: TGTGCCACCGGCTCGGGGACAGGGTTCTACGAGCAGTACTTC.

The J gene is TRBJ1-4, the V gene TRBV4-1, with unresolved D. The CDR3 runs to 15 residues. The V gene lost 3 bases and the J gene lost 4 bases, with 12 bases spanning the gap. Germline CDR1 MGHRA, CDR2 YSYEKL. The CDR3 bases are TGCGCCAGCAGCCACAAGTTTGGCCGTAATGAAAAACTGTTTTTT. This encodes CASSHKFGRNEKLFF.

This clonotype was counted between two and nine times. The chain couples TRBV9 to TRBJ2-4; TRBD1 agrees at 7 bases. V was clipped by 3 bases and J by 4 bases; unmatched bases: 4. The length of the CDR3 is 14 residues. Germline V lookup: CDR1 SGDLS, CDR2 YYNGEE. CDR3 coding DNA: TGTGCCAGCAGCGCCGGGACAGCTAAAAACATTCAGTACTTC. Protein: CASSAGTAKNIQYF.

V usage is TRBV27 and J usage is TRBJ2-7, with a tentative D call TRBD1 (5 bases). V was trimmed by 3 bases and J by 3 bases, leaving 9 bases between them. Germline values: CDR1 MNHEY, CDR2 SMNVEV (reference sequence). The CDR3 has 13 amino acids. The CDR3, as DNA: TGTGCCAGCAGTTTCGACAGCCACTACGAGCAGTACTTC. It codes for CASSFDSHYEQYF.

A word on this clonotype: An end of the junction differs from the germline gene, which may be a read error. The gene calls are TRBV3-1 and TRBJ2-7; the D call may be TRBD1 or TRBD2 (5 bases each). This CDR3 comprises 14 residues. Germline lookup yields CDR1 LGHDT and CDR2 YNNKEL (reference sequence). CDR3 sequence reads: CAGSARGDRSEQYF. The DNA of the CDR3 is TGTGCCGGCAGCGCCCGAGGGGACCGGAGCGAGCAGTACTTC.

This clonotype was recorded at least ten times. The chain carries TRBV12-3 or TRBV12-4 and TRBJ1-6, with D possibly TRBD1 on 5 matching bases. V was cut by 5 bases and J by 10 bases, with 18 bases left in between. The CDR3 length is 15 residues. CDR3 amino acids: CASSPSGGSGSPLHF. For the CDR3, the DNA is TGTGCCAGCAGTCCCAGCGGGGGGTCGGGATCACCCCTCCACTTT.